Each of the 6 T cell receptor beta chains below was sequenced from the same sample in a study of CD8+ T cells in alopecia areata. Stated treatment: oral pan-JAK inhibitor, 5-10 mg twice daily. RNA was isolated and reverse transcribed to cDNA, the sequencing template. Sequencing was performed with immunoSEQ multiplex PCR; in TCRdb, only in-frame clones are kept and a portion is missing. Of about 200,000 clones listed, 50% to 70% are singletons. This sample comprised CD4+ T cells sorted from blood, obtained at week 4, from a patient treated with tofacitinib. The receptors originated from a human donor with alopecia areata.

This chain's CDR3 is CASSQDRPTGYGYTF. The CDR3 DNA reads TGTGCCAGCAGCCAAGATCGACCCACCGGCTATGGCTACACCTTC. The genes are TRBV4-2 and TRBJ1-2; D is unclear. The V gene's germline CDR1 is LGHNA and CDR2 YNFKEQ. The ends were cut back, 0 bases at V and 4 bases at J, with 12 bases in the middle. The CDR3 has 15 amino acids.

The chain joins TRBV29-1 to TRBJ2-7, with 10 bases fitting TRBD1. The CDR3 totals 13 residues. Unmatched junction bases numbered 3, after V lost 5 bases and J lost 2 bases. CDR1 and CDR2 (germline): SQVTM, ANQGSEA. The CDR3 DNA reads TGCAGCGTTACTGGACAGGGGGCCTACGAGCAGTACTTC. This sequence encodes CSVTGQGAYEQYF.

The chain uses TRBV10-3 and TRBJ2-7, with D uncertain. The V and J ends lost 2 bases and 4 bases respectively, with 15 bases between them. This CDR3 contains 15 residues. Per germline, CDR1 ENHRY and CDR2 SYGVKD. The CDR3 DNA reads TGTGCCATCAGTGAGATGCTATTCCCTCTTTACGAGCAGTACTTC. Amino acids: CAISEMLFPLYEQYF.

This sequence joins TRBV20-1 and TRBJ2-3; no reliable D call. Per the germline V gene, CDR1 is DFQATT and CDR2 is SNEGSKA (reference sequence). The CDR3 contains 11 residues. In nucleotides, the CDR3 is TGCAGCCCGGTCCGAAAAGATACGCAGTATTTT. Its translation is CSPVRKDTQYF.

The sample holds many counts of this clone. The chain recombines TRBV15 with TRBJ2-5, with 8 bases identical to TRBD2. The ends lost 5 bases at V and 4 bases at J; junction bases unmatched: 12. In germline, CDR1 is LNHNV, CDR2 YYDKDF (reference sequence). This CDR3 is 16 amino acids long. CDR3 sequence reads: CATSVEISGGPETQYF. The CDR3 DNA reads TGTGCCACCAGCGTAGAGATATCGGGGGGGCCAGAGACCCAGTACTTC.

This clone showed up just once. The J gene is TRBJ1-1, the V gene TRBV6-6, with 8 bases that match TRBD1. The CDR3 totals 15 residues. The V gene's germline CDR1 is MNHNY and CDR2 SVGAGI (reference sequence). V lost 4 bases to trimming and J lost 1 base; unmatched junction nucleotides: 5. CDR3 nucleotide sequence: TGTGCCAGCAGTTTGAACGGACAGGGGAACACTGAAGCTTTCTTT. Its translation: CASSLNGQGNTEAFF.